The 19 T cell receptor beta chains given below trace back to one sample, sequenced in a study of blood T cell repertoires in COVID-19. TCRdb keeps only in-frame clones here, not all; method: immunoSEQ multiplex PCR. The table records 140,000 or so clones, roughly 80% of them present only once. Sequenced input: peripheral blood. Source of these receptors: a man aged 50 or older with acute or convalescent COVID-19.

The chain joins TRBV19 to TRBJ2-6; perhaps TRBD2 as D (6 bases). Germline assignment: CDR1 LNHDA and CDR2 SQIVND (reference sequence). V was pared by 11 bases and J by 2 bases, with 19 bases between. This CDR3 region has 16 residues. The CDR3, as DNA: TGTGCCGTTCGTTCCGATGGGGGGACTGGGGCCAACGTCCTGACTTTC. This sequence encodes CAVRSDGGTGANVLTF.

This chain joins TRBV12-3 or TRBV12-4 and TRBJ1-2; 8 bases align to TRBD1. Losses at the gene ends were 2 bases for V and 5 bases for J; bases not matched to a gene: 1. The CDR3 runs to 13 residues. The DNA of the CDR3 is TGTGCCAGCAGTTTACAGGGGGCATATGGCTACACCTTC. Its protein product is CASSLQGAYGYTF.

CDR3 sequence reads: CASSLHTGTSGGPYTCEQYV. The CDR3 region has the DNA TGTGCCAGCAGTTTACACACCGGGACTAGCGGGGGCCCATACACCTGCGAGCAGTACGTC. The genes are TRBV27 and TRBJ2-7; 14 positions agree with TRBD2. Germline V lookup: CDR1 MNHEY, CDR2 SMNVEV (reference sequence). Trimming cost V 2 bases and J 6 bases; bases outside gene matches: 18. CDR3 length equals 20 residues.

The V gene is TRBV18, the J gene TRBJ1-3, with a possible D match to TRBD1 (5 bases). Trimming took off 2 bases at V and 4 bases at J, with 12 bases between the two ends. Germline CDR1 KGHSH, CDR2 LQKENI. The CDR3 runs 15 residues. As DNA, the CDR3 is TGTGCCAGCTCACCAGAGGCAGGGTCCGGAAACACCATATATTTT. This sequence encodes CASSPEAGSGNTIYF. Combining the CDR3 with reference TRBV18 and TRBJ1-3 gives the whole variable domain NAGVMQNPRHLVRRRGQEARLRCSPMKGHSHVYWYRQLPEEGLKFMVYLQKENIIDESGMPKERFSAEFPKEGPSILRIQQVVRGDSAAYFCASSPEAGSGNTIYFGEGSWLTVV.

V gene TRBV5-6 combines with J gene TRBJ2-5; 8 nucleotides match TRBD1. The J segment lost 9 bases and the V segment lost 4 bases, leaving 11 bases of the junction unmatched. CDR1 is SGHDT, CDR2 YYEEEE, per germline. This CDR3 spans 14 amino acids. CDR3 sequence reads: CASSEGQGPRAQYF. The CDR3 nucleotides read TGTGCCAGCAGCGAAGGACAGGGCCCGAGGGCCCAGTACTTC.

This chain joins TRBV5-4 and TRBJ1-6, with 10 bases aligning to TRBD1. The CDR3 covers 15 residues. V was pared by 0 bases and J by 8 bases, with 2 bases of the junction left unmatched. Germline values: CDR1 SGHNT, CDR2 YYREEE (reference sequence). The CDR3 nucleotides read TGTGCCAGCAGCTTGGGACAGGGGGCTTATTCACCCCTCCACTTT. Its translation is CASSLGQGAYSPLHF. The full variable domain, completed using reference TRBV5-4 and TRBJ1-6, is ETGVTQSPTHLIKTRGQQVTLRCSSQSGHNTVSWYQQALGQGPQFIFQYYREEENGRGNFPPRFSGLQFPNYSSELNVNALELDDSALYLCASSLGQGAYSPLHFGNGTRLTVT.

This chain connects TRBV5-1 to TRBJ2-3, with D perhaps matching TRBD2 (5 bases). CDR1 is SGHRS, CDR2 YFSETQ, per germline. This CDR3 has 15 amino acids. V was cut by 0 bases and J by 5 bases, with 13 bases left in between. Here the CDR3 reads CASSLGAFGGDTQYF. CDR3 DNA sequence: TGCGCCAGCAGCTTGGGGGCTTTTGGAGGAGATACGCAGTATTTT. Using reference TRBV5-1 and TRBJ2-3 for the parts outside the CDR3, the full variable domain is KAGVTQTPRYLIKTRGQQVTLSCSPISGHRSVSWYQQTPGQGLQFLFEYFSETQRNKGNFPGRFSGRQFSNSRSEMNVSTLELGDSALYLCASSLGAFGGDTQYFGPGTRLTVL.

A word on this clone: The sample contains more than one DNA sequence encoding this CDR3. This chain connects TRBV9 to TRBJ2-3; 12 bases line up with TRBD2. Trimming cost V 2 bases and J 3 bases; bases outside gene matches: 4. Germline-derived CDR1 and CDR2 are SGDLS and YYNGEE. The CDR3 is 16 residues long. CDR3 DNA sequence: TGTGCCAGCAGCGTCCGTACTAGCGGGGGGACAGATACGCAGTATTTT. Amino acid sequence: CASSVRTSGGTDTQYF. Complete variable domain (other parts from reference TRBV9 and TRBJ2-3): DSGVTQTPKHLITATGQRVTLRCSPRSGDLSVYWYQQSLDQGLQFLIQYYNGEERAKGNILERFSAQQFPDLHSELNLSSLELGDSALYFCASSVRTSGGTDTQYFGPGTRLTVL.

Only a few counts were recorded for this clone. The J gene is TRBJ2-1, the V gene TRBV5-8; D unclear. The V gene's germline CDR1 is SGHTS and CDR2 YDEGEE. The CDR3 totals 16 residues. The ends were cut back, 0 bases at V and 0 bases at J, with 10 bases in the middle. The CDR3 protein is CASSLDSLSSYNEQFF. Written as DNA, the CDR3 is TGTGCCAGCAGCTTGGACAGCCTCAGCTCCTACAATGAGCAGTTCTTC.

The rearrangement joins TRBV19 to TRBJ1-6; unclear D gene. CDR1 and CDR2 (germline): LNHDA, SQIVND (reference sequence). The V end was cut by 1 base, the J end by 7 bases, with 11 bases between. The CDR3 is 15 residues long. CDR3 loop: CASSIATTLNSPLHF. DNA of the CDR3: TGTGCCAGTAGTATAGCCACGACACTCAATTCACCCCTCCACTTT.

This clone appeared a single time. CDR3: CASSPGLAFFF. In DNA form, the CDR3 reads TGTGCCAGTAGCCCCGGGCTAGCCTTTTTCTTC. The chain joins TRBV19 to TRBJ2-1, with D perhaps TRBD2 (5 bases). The V end was cut by 6 bases, the J end by 16 bases, with 16 bases between. This CDR3 is built from 11 residues. From germline, CDR1 is LNHDA and CDR2 SQIVND (reference sequence).

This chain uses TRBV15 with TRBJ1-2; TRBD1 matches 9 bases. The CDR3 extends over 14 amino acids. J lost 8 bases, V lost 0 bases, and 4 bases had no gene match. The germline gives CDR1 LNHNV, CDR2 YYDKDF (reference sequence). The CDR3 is CATSRDRDRAGYTF. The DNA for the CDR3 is TGTGCCACCAGCAGAGATCGGGACAGGGCGGGCTACACCTTC.

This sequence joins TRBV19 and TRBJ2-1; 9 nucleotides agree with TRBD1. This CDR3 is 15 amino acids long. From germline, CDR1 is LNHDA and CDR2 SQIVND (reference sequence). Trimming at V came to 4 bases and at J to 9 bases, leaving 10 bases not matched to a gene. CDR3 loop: CASSTPGQGTGEQFF. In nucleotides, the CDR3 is TGTGCCAGTAGTACCCCGGGACAGGGAACCGGTGAGCAGTTCTTC.

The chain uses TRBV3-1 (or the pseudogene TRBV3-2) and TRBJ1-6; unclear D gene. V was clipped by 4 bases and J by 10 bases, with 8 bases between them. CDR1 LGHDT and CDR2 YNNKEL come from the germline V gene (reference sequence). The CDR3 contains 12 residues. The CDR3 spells CASSPEGSPLHF. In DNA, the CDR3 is TGTGCCAGCAGCCCCGAGGGATCACCCCTCCACTTT.

The CDR3 loop reads CASSSWGLAGASGEETQYF. In DNA, the CDR3 is TGTGCCAGCAGCAGCTGGGGACTAGCGGGGGCTTCGGGAGAGGAGACCCAGTACTTC. This rearrangement joins TRBV3-1 (or the pseudogene TRBV3-2) to TRBJ2-5, with TRBD2 matching 14 bases. The germline V gene encodes CDR1 LGHDT and CDR2 YNNKEL (reference sequence). After removal of 5 bases from V and 5 bases from J, the junction contained 16 bases not matched to a gene. This CDR3 region has 19 residues.

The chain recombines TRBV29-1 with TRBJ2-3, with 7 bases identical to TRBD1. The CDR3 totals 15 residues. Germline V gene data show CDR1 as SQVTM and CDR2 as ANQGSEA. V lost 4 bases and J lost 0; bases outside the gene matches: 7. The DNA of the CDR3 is TGCAGCGTTGGAGTGGACAGGACCAGCACAGATACGCAGTATTTT. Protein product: CSVGVDRTSTDTQYF.

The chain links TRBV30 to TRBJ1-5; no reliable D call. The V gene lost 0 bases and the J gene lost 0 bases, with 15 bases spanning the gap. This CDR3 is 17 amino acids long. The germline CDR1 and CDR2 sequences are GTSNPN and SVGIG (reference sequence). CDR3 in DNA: TGTGCCTGGAGTGTACCCGGAGCACACTTTAGCAATCAGCCCCAGCATTTT. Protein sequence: CAWSVPGAHFSNQPQHF. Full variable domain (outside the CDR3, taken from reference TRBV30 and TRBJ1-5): SQTIHQWPATLVQPVGSPLSLECTVEGTSNPNLYWYRQAAGRGLQLLFYSVGIGQISSEVPQNLSASRPQDRQFILSSKKLLLSDSGFYLCAWSVPGAHFSNQPQHFGDGTRLSIL.

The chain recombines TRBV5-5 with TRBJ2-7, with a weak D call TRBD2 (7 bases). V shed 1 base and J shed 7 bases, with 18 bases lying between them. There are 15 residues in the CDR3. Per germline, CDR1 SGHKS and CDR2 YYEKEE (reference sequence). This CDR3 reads CASSLPVGGAEEQYV. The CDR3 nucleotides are TGTGCCAGCAGCTTGCCCGTGGGGGGGGCAGAAGAGCAGTACGTC.

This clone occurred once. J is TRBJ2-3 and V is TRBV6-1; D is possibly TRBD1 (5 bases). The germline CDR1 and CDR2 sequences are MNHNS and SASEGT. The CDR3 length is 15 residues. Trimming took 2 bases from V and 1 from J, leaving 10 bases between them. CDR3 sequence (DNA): TGTGCCAGCAGTGAACCGGGCAGGGGCACAGATACGCAGTATTTT. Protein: CASSEPGRGTDTQYF.